This T cell receptor beta chain stems from a study of T cells after somatic rescue of genetic block. V shed 2 bases, J shed 3 bases, and the junction held 3 bases outside the gene matches. Looked up from germline, CDR1 is SGHTA and CDR2 is FQGNSA. CDR3 length: 15 residues. Profiling relied on immunoSEQ multiplex PCR, and the TCRdb table lists in-frame clones only, not all of them. The table has around 70,000 clones, around 93% seen once. This sequence originates from a man aged 40-50 years. Material for sequencing was peripheral blood mononuclear cells (PBMCs). The chain is built from TRBV7-2 and TRBJ2-3, with TRBD2 matching over 9 bases. Here the CDR3 DNA reads TGTGCCAGCAGCTTACGGAGCGGGAGGACAGATACGCAGTATTTT. It is translated as CASSLRSGRTDTQYF. The full variable domain, with the rest looked up from reference TRBV7-2 and TRBJ2-3, is GAGVSQSPSNKVTEKGKDVELRCDPISGHTALYWYRQSLGQGLEFLIYFQGNSAPDKSGLPSDRFSAERTGGSVSTLTIQRTQQEDSAVYLCASSLRSGRTDTQYFGPGTRLTVL.